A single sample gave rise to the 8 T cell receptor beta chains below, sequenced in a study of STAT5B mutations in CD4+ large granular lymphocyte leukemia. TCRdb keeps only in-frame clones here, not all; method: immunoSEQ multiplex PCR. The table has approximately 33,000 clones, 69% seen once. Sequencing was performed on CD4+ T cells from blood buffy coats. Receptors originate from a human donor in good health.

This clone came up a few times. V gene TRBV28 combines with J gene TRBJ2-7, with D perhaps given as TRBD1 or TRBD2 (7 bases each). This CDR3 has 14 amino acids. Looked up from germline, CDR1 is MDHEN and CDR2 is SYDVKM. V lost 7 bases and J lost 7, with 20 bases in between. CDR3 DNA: TGTGCCAGCATTGCGGGAGACAGGGATAATGAGCAGTACTTC. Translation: CASIAGDRDNEQYF.

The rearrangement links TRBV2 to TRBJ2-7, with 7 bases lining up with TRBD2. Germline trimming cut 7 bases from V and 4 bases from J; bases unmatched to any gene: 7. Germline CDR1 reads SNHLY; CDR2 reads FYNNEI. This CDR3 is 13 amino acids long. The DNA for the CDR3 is TGTGCCAGCAAGGCGGGGGAGATGTACGAGCAGTACTTC. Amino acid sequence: CASKAGEMYEQYF.

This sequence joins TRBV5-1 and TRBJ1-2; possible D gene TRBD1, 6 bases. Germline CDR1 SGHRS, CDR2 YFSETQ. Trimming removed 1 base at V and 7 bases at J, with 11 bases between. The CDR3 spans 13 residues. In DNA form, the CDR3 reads TGCGCCAGCAGCTTGATACAGGGCTCTGGCTACACCTTC. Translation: CASSLIQGSGYTF.

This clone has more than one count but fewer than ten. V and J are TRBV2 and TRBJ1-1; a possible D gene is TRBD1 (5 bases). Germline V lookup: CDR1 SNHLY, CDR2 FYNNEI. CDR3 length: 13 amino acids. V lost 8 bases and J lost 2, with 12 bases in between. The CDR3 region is CASRGPVNTEAFF. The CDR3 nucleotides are TGTGCCAGCCGGGGACCGGTAAACACTGAAGCTTTCTTT. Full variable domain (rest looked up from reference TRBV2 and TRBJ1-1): EPEVTQTPSHQVTQMGQEVILRCVPISNHLYFYWYRQILGQKVEFLVSFYNNEISEKSEIFDDQFSVERPDGSNFTLKIRSTKLEDSAMYFCASRGPVNTEAFFGQGTRLTVV.

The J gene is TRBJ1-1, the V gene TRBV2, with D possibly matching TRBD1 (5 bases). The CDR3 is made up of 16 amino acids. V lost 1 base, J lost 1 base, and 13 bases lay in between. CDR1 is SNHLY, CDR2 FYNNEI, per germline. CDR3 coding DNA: TGTGCCAGCAGTGAAGTGCAGGGCGTCGGGAACACTGAAGCTTTCTTT. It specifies CASSEVQGVGNTEAFF.

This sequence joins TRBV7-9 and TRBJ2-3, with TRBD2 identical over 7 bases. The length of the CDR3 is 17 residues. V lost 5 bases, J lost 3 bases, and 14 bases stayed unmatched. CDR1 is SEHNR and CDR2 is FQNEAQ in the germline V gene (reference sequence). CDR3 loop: CASSPRRGRGVTDTQYF. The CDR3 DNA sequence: TGTGCCAGCAGCCCCCGTCGGGGGAGGGGTGTTACAGATACGCAGTATTTT.

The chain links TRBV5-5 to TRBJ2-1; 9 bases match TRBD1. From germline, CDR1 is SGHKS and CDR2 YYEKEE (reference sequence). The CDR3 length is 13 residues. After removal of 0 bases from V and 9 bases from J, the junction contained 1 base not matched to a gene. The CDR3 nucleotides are TGTGCCAGCAGCTTGGACAGGGGGCCTGAGCAGTTCTTC. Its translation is CASSLDRGPEQFF.

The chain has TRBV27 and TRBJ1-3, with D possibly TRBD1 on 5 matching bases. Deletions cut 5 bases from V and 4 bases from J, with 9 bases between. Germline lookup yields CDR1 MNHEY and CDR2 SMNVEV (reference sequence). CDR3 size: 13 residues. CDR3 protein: CASSPWGGNTIYF. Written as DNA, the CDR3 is TGTGCCAGCAGTCCGTGGGGGGGAAACACCATATATTTT.